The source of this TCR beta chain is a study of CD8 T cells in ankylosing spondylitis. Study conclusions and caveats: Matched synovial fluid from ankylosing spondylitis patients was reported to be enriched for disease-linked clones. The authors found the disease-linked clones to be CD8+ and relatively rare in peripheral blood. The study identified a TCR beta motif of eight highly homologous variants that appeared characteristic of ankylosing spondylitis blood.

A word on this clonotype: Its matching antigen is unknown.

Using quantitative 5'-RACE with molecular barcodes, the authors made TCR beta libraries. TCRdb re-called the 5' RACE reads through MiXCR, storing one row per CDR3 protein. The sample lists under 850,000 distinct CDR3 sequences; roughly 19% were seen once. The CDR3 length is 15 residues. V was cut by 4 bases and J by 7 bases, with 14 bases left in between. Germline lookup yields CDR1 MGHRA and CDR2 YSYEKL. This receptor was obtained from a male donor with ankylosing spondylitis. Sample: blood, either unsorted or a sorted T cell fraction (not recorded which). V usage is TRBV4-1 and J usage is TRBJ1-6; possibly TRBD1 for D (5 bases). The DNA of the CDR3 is TGCGCCAGCAGCCGAGAGGGGAGTAGGAATTCACCCCTCCACTTT. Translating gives CASSREGSRNSPLHF.